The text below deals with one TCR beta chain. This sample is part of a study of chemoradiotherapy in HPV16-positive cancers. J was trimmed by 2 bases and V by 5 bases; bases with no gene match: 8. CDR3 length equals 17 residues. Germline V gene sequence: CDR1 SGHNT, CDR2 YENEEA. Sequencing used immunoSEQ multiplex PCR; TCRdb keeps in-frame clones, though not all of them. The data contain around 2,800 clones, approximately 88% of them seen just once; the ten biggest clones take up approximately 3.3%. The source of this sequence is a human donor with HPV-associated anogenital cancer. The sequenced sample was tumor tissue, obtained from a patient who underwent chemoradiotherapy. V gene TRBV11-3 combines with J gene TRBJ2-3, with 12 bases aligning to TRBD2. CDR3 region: CASSQRTSGTDTDTQYF. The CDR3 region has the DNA TGTGCCAGCAGCCAGAGGACTAGCGGGACAGACACAGATACGCAGTATTTT.